This entry describes one T cell receptor (beta chain). This record comes from a study of glioma-infiltrating T cells after dendritic cell vaccination. Trimming removed 7 bases from V and 4 bases from J; junction bases left unmatched: 14. CDR3 size: 16 residues. Looked up from germline, CDR1 is MGHRA and CDR2 is YSYEKL. The PCR used 60 V beta and 13 J beta primers. The protocol was immunoSEQ multiplex PCR, while the TCRdb copy is restricted to in-frame clones and leaves out a portion. The sample comprises under 100,000 clones, about 83% of which are singletons, and roughly 2.9% rests with the top ten. The chain joins TRBV4-1 to TRBJ2-7; 9 nucleotides agree with TRBD1. The clonotype was recovered from a human donor with glioblastoma. The specimen comprised blood, sampled before dendritic cell vaccination. CDR3 in amino acids: CASKNTGQGGEYEQYF. DNA for the CDR3: TGCGCCAGCAAGAATACGGGACAGGGCGGTGAATACGAGCAGTACTTC.